This T cell receptor beta chain was recorded in a study of OX40 agonist ivuxolimab in advanced cancers. Study background: Prior anti-PD-1, anti-PD-L1 or anti-CTLA-4 therapy did not bar entry, and roughly 40% had some.

This clone has just one count. The antigen remains unidentified. Regarding the study as a whole: CD4+ T cells averaged fewer expanded clones than CD8+ T cells. Researchers did not determine the expanded peripheral T cells' antigen specificity.

J was trimmed by 2 bases and V by 2 bases; bases with no gene match: 6. Germline V gives CDR1 GTSNPN, CDR2 SVGIG (reference sequence). CDR3 length: 17 amino acids. Generated by immunoSEQ multiplex PCR, the TCRdb table keeps only in-frame clones and is missing some. The table lists 83,000 or so clones, around 80% of them singletons. V and J are TRBV30 and TRBJ2-1; 13 bases are a match to TRBD2. The specimen was CD4+ or CD8+ T cells sorted from blood, collected in a trial of the OX40 agonist ivuxolimab. The clonotype originates from an adult with an advanced solid tumor such as melanoma, head and neck, liver or kidney cancer. CDR3 nucleotide sequence: TGTGCCTGGAGTACTAGCGGGGGGGGAGGTGCCTACAATGAGCAGTTCTTC. Translating it yields CAWSTSGGGGAYNEQFF. The full variable domain, with the rest looked up from reference TRBV30 and TRBJ2-1, is SQTIHQWPATLVQPVGSPLSLECTVEGTSNPNLYWYRQAAGRGLQLLFYSVGIGQISSEVPQNLSASRPQDRQFILSSKKLLLSDSGFYLCAWSTSGGGGAYNEQFFGPGTRLTVL.